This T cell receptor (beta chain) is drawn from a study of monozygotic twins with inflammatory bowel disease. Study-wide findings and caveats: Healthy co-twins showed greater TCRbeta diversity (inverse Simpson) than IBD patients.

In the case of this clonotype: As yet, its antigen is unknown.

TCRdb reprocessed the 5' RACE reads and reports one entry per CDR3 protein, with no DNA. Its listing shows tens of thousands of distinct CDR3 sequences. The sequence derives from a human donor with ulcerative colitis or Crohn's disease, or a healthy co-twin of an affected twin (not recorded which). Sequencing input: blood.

The CDR3 protein is CASGTRVETQYF. The chain employs TRBV5-1 and TRBJ2-5; the TRBD2 assignment by TCRdb is unverifiable without DNA. Germline values: CDR1 SGHRS, CDR2 YFSETQ. This CDR3 is 12 amino acids long. The full variable domain, in which reference TRBV5-1 and TRBJ2-5 provide the parts outside the CDR3, is KAGVTQTPRYLIKTRGQQVTLSCSPISGHRSVSWYQQTPGQGLQFLFEYFSETQRNKGNFPGRFSGRQFSNSRSEMNVSTLELGDSALYLCASGTRVETQYFGPGTRLLVL.